This T cell receptor beta chain was identified in a study of Tregs in tolerant kidney transplant recipients. Germline assignment: CDR1 SGHRS and CDR2 YFSETQ. CDR3 length: 15 amino acids. Trimming took 1 base from V and 1 from J, leaving 8 bases between them. Related graft donors supplied nonmyeloablative bone marrow transplants, and mixed chimerism was transient. Sequencing used immunoSEQ multiplex PCR; TCRdb keeps in-frame clones, though not all of them. Of roughly 52,000 clones detected, around 93% appear once; the ten largest clones hold approximately 16%. This chain connects TRBV5-1 to TRBJ2-2; D ambiguous. This material consisted of CD8+ T cells from blood (PBMCs), taken 24 months after the transplant. This receptor was obtained from a human patient who received a combined kidney and bone marrow transplant. A subset of T cells may come from the graft donor. The CDR3 here is CASSLWHRNTGELFF. The CDR3 DNA reads as TGCGCCAGCAGCTTGTGGCACCGGAACACCGGGGAGCTGTTTTTT.